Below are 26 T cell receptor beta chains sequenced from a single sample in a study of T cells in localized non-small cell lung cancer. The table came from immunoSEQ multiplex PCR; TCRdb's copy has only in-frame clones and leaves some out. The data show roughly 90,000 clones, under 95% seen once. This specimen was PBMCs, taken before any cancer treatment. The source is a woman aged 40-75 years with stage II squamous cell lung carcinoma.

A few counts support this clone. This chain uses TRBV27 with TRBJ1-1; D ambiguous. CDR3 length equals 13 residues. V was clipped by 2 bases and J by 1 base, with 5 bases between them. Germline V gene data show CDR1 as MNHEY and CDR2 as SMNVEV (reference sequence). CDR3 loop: CASSLMPNTEAFF. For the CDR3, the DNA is TGTGCCAGCAGTTTAATGCCGAACACTGAAGCTTTCTTT.

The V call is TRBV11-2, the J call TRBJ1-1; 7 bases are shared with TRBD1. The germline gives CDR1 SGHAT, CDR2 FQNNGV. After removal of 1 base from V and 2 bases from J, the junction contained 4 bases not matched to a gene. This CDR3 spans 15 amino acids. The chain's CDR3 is CASSLAGGPNTEAFF. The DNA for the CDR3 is TGTGCCAGCAGCTTAGCAGGGGGACCTAACACTGAAGCTTTCTTT.

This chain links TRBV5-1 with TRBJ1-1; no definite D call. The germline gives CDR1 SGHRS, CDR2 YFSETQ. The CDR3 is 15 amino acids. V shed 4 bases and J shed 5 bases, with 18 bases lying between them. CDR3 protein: CASSTNPGGDTEAFF. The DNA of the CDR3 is TGCGCCAGCAGCACCAACCCGGGAGGAGATACTGAAGCTTTCTTT.

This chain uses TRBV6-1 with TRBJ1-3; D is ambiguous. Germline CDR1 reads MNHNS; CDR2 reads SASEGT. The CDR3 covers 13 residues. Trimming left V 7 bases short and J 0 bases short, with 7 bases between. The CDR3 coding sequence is TGTGCCAGCACCATAGACTCTGGAAACACCATATATTTT. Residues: CASTIDSGNTIYF.

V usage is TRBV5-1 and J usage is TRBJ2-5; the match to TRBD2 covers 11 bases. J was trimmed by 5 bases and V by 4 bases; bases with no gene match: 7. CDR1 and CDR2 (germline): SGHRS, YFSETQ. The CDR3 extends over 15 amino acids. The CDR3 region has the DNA TGCGCCAGCAGCCCGGTAGCGGGAGGGTTCGAGACCCAGTACTTC. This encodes CASSPVAGGFETQYF.

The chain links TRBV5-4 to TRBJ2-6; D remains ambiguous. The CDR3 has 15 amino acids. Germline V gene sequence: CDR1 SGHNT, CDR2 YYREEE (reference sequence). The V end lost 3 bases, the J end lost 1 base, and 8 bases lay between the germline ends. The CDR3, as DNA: TGTGCCAGCAGCTCACCCGTATCTGGGGCCAACGTCCTGACTTTC. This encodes CASSSPVSGANVLTF.

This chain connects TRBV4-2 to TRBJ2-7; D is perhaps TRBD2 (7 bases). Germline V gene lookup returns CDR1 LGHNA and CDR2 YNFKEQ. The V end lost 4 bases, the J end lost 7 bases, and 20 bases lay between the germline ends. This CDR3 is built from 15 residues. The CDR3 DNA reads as TGTGCCAGCAGCCCTGTTTCGTTAAGGGGGGGGGAGCAGTACTTC. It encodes CASSPVSLRGGEQYF.

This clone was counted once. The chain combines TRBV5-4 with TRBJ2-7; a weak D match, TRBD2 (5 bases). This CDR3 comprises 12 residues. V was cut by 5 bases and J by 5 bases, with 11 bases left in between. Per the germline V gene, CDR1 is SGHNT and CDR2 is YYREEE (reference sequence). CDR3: CASRVPGNEQYF. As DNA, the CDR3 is TGTGCCAGCAGGGTCCCGGGAAACGAGCAGTACTTC. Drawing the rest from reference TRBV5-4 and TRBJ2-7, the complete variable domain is ETGVTQSPTHLIKTRGQQVTLRCSSQSGHNTVSWYQQALGQGPQFIFQYYREEENGRGNFPPRFSGLQFPNYSSELNVNALELDDSALYLCASRVPGNEQYFGPGTRLTVT.

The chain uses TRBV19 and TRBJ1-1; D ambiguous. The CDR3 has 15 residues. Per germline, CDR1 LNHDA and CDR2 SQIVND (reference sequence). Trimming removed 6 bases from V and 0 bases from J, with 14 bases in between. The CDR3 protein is CASRAPDLLNTEAFF. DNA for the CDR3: TGTGCCAGTAGAGCCCCGGACCTACTGAACACTGAAGCTTTCTTT.

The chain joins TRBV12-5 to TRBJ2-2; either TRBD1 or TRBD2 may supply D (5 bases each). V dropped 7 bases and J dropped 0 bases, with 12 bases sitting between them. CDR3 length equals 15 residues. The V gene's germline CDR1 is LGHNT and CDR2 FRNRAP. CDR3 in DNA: TGTGCTAGTGCCATGGGGGTGCCGAACACCGGGGAGCTGTTTTTT. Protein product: CASAMGVPNTGELFF.

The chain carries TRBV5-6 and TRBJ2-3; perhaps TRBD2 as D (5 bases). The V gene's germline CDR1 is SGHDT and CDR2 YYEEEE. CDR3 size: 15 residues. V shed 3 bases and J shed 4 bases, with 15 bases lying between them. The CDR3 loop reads CASSSGPEGPDTQYF. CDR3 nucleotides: TGTGCCAGCAGCTCGGGCCCTGAGGGCCCAGATACGCAGTATTTT.

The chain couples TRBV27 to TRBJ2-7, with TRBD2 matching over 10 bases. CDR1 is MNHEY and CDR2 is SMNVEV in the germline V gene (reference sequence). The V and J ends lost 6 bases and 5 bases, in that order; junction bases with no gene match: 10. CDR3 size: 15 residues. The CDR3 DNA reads TGTGCCAGCAGGGAGGCCGGGACTAGCGTCCACGAGCAGTACTTC. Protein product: CASREAGTSVHEQYF.

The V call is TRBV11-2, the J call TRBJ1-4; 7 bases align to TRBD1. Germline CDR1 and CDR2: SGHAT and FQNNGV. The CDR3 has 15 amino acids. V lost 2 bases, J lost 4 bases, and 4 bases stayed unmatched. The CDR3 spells CASSLFDRDNEKLFF. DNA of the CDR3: TGTGCCAGCAGCTTATTTGACAGGGATAATGAAAAACTGTTTTTT.

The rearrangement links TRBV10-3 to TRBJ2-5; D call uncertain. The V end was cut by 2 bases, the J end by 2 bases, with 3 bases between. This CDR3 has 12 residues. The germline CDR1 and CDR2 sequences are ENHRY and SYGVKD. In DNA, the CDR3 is TGTGCCATCAGTGAGGGTCAAGAGACCCAGTACTTC. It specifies CAISEGQETQYF.

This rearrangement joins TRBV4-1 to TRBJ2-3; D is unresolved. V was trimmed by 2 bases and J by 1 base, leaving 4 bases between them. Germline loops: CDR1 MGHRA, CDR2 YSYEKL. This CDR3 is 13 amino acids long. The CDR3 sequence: CASSQLRTDTQYF. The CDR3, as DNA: TGCGCCAGCAGCCAATTGCGCACAGATACGCAGTATTTT.

The CDR3 DNA reads as TGCAGCGTGACCAGGCCCCCAGACCCCGAGCAGTACTTC. Its protein product is CSVTRPPDPEQYF. This chain connects TRBV29-1 to TRBJ2-7, with unresolved D. CDR1 SQVTM and CDR2 ANQGSEA come from the germline V gene. Trimming removed 6 bases from V and 6 bases from J, with 18 bases in between. This CDR3 comprises 13 residues.

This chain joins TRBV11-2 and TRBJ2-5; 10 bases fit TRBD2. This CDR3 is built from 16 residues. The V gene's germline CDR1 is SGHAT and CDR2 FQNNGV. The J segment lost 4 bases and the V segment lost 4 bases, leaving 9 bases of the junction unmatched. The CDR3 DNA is TGTGCCAGCAGCTCCGGACAGCGGGGGGGTACAGAGACCCAGTACTTC. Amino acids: CASSSGQRGGTETQYF.

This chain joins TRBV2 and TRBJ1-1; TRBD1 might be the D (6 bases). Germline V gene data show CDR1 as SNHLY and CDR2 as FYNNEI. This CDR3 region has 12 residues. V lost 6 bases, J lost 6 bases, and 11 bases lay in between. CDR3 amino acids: CASSTGFSEAFF. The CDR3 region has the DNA TGTGCCAGCAGCACAGGGTTCTCTGAAGCTTTCTTT.

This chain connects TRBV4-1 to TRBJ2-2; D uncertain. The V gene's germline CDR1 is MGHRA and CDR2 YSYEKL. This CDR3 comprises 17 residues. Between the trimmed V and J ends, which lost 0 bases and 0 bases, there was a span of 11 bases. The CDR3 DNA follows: TGCGCCAGCAGCCAAGAATTAAAGGTAGCGAACACCGGGGAGCTGTTTTTT. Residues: CASSQELKVANTGELFF.

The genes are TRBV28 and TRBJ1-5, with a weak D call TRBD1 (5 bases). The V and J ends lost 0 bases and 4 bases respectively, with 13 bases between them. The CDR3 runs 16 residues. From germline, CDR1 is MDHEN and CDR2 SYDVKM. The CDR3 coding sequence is TGTGCCAGCAGTTTATGGTCCGGCGGGGGAAATCAGCCCCAGCATTTT. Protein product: CASSLWSGGGNQPQHF.

CDR3 DNA: TGCGCCAGCTCCCTGACAGGGCTTGGCGGCTACACCTTC. Residues: CASSLTGLGGYTF. The rearrangement uses TRBV5-1 and TRBJ1-2; 7 positions agree with TRBD1. The CDR3 spans 13 residues. With 7 bases clipped from V and 8 bases from J, the junction kept 11 bases outside the gene matches. Germline V gives CDR1 SGHRS, CDR2 YFSETQ.

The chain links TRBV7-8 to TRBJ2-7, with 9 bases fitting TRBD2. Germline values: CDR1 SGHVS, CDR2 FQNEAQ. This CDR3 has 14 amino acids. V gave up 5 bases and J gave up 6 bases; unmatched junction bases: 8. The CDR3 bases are TGTGCCAGCAGCCTTAGCGGGAGCCACACCGAGCAGTACTTC. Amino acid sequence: CASSLSGSHTEQYF.

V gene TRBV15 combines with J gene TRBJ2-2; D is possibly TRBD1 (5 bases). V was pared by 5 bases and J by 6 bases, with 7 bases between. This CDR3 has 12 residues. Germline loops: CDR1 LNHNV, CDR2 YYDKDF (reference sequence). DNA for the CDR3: TGTGCCACCAGCTCAGGGTCCGGGGAGCTGTTTTTT. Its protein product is CATSSGSGELFF.

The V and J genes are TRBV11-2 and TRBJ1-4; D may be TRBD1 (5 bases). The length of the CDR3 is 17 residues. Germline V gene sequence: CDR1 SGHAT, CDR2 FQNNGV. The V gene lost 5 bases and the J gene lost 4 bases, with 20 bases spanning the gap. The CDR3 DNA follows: TGTGCCAGCAGCGCAAGGGACCTAAAAACCTTTAATGAAAAACTGTTTTTT. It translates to CASSARDLKTFNEKLFF.

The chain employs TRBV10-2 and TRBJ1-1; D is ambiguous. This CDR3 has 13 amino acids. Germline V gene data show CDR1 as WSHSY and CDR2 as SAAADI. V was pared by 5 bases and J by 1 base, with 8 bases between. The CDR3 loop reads CASSRTKNTEAFF. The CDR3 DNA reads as TGCGCCAGCAGTAGAACAAAGAACACTGAAGCTTTCTTT.

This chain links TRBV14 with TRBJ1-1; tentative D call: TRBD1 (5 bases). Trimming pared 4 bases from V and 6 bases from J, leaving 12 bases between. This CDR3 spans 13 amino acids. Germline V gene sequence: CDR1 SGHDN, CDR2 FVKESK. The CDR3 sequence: CASSLRGPAEAFF. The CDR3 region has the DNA TGTGCCAGCAGCCTCCGGGGACCGGCTGAAGCTTTCTTT.